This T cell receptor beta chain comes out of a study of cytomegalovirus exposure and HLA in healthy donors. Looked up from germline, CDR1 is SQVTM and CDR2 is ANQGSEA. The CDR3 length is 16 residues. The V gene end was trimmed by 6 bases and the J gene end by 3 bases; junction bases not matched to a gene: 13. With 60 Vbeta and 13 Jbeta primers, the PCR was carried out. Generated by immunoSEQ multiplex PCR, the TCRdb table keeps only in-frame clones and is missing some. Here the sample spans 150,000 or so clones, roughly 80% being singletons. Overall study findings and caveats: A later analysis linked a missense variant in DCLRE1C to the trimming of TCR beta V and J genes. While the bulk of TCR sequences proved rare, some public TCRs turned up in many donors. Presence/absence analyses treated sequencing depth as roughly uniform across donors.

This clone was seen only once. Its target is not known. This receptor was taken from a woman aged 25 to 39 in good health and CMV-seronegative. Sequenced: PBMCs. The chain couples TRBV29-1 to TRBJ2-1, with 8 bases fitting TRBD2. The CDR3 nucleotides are TGCAGCGTGGATCCCCCAAGCGGGGGCCACTACAATGAGCAGTTCTTC. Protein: CSVDPPSGGHYNEQFF.